This TCR beta chain was captured by sequencing in a study of T cell clonality in common variable immunodeficiency. The study's findings and limits: Patient heterogeneity in the CVID cohort limited correlations between repertoire features and clinical complications.

Assay used: immunoSEQ multiplex PCR; TCRdb lists only in-frame clones, some missing. The specimen has approximately 64,000 clones, none found just once. Many counts were recorded for this clone. Antigen unknown. The read ends 3 residues shy of where the CDR3 ends; the end is completed using the germline J gene. V lost 1 base and J 3 bases, leaving 7 bases between the germline ends. This CDR3 has 13 residues. The TCR comes from a person aged 18-70 years in good health. This rearrangement joins TRBV23-1 to TRBJ2-7, with D hard to call. TRBV23-1 is recorded as an ORF, its role being uncertain. Sequenced: peripheral blood mononuclear cells. The CDR3 loop reads CASSQYELYEQYF. Partial CDR3 DNA: TGCGCCAGCAGTCAATATGAGCTCTACGAG.